These 25 T cell receptor beta chains share one sample of origin, sequenced in a study of T cell repertoires in cytomegalovirus infection. For these receptors, no antigen is known. TCRdb re-called the reads with MiXCR, one entry per CDR3 protein. The sample has a few hundred thousand distinct CDR3 sequences, 40% seen once. The starting material was cultured PBMCs, obtained from culture after CMV antigen stimulation. The origin of the receptors is a human donor in good health (CMV status not recorded). Some clones in this sample may be carry-over from other donors' samples.

The table lists this clonotype with a few counts. The rearrangement joins TRBV7-6 to TRBJ2-5; the match to TRBD1 covers 7 bases. J gave up 3 bases and V 5 bases, and 12 bases lay outside the gene matches. Germline V CDR1 and CDR2: SGHVS, FNYEAQ. The CDR3 spans 16 residues. DNA of the CDR3: TGTGCCAGCAGCCAACGAGGGGGCCCCAAGGAAGAGACCCAGTACTTC. This sequence encodes CASSQRGGPKEETQYF.

This clonotype has more than one count but fewer than ten. The rearrangement uses TRBV7-2 and TRBJ1-3; TRBD1 matches at 10 bases. The germline gives CDR1 SGHTA, CDR2 FQGNSA. The trim removed 5 bases at V and 2 bases at J, leaving 6 bases unmatched. The CDR3 extends over 16 amino acids. The CDR3 sequence: CASSRGGTGAGNTIYF. Here the CDR3 DNA reads TGTGCCAGCAGCCGAGGGGGGACAGGGGCTGGAAACACCATATATTTT.

In nucleotides, the CDR3 is TGTGCCAGCAGCGTTATTTCGGGGGAGCTGTTTTTT. Translated, it gives CASSVISGELFF. This chain joins TRBV9 and TRBJ2-2; the D is unclear. CDR3 size: 12 residues. Trimming left V 2 bases short and J 8 bases short, with 7 bases between. Germline CDR1 SGDLS, CDR2 YYNGEE.

The chain combines TRBV11-2 with TRBJ2-1, with TRBD2 identical over 13 bases. The CDR3 is 18 residues long. The V and J ends lost 3 bases and 0 bases, in that order; junction bases with no gene match: 5. From germline, CDR1 is SGHAT and CDR2 FQNNGV. DNA for the CDR3: TGTGCCAGCAGCTTCGGACTAGCGGGAGTTAACTCCTACAATGAGCAGTTCTTC. It codes for CASSFGLAGVNSYNEQFF.

This clonotype came up a few times. CDR3 loop: CASSEGREGETQYF. The CDR3 nucleotides read TGTGCCAGCAGTGAGGGTAGGGAGGGGGAGACCCAGTACTTC. V and J are TRBV6-1 and TRBJ2-5; 7 nucleotides agree with TRBD2. The CDR3 length is 14 residues. CDR1 MNHNS and CDR2 SASEGT come from the germline V gene. The trim removed 3 bases at V and 5 bases at J, leaving 6 bases unmatched.

The V and J genes are TRBV19 and TRBJ1-1, with 7 nucleotides matching TRBD1. This CDR3 contains 16 residues. V lost 6 bases and J lost 4; bases outside the gene matches: 14. Looked up from germline, CDR1 is LNHDA and CDR2 is SQIVND (reference sequence). CDR3 nucleotide sequence: TGTGCCAGTAGAACCCGTAAAAGGGCAGGGGGCACTGAAGCTTTCTTT. Translating gives CASRTRKRAGGTEAFF.

This chain connects TRBV7-8 to TRBJ1-2; D unclear. Trimming pared 5 bases from V and 0 bases from J, leaving 16 bases between. The CDR3 has 16 residues. Germline-derived CDR1 and CDR2 are SGHVS and FQNEAQ. Here the CDR3 reads CASSPVGAEANYGYTF. CDR3 DNA sequence: TGTGCCAGCAGCCCCGTGGGAGCGGAGGCTAACTATGGCTACACCTTC.

This clonotype has just one count. V and J are TRBV18 and TRBJ2-5; unclear D gene. Germline-derived CDR1 and CDR2 are KGHSH and LQKENI. The CDR3 is 14 amino acids. Trimming pared 5 bases from V and 5 bases from J, leaving 15 bases between. The CDR3 here is CASSSNGGVETQYF. The CDR3 DNA reads TGTGCCAGCTCATCAAATGGTGGGGTTGAGACCCAGTACTTC.

This clonotype was recorded at least ten times. The V and J genes are TRBV6-2 or TRBV6-3 and TRBJ1-5; D remains unclear. The CDR3 is 15 residues long. Germline CDR1 is MNHEY and CDR2 is SVGEGT. V was shortened by 5 bases and J by 0 bases, with 11 bases between the two germline ends. The CDR3 spells CASSKPFSSNQPQHF. The CDR3 nucleotides read TGTGCCAGCAGTAAACCTTTCAGTAGCAATCAGCCCCAGCATTTT.

This clonotype appeared many times. The genes are TRBV7-2 and TRBJ1-2; TRBD1 matches at 8 bases. CDR1 SGHTA and CDR2 FQGNSA come from the germline V gene. J gave up 6 bases and V 7 bases, and 25 bases lay outside the gene matches. The CDR3 covers 19 residues. The CDR3 sequence: CASTSGPYFQEGQENGYTF. CDR3 DNA sequence: TGTGCCAGCACCTCCGGCCCGTATTTTCAGGAGGGACAGGAAAATGGCTACACCTTC.

The rearrangement joins TRBV12-5 to TRBJ2-6, with unresolved D. CDR3 length equals 13 residues. V lost 3 bases and J lost 1, with 1 base in between. Germline CDR1 is LGHNT and CDR2 is FRNRAP. In nucleotides, the CDR3 is TGTGCTAGTGGTTTATCTGGGGCCAACGTCCTGACTTTC. This translates into CASGLSGANVLTF.

This clonotype was detected a few times. The chain is built from TRBV7-2 and TRBJ2-7; tentatively, D is TRBD2 (5 bases). Per germline, CDR1 SGHTA and CDR2 FQGNSA. This CDR3 has 17 residues. Trimming shortened V by 3 bases and J by 4 bases, and 22 bases separated the two germline ends. The CDR3 spells CASSFHGVGRTKYEQYF. CDR3 in DNA: TGTGCCAGCAGCTTCCACGGGGTCGGACGCACTAAATACGAGCAGTACTTC.

This clonotype appeared many times. This sequence joins TRBV7-2 and TRBJ2-7, with unresolved D. Trimming took off 2 bases at V and 6 bases at J, with 17 bases between the two ends. Germline lookup yields CDR1 SGHTA and CDR2 FQGNSA. The CDR3 consists of 15 residues. In DNA, the CDR3 is TGTGCCAGCAGCTTAATGCGACCCCCTCAGTTCGAGCAGTACTTC. This sequence encodes CASSLMRPPQFEQYF.

This clonotype was seen more than once but under ten times. The chain employs TRBV20-1 and TRBJ1-1; 8 bases are a match to TRBD1. From germline, CDR1 is DFQATT and CDR2 SNEGSKA (reference sequence). The V segment lost 5 bases and the J segment 7 bases; nucleotides outside the gene matches: 12. This CDR3 comprises 14 residues. The CDR3 sequence: CSAEPGQAHHEAFF. The CDR3 DNA is TGCAGTGCTGAACCGGGACAGGCTCACCATGAAGCTTTCTTT.

This rearrangement joins TRBV7-9 to TRBJ1-3, with D unclear. With 10 bases removed from V and 3 bases from J, the gap between germline ends came to 19 bases. Germline loops: CDR1 SEHNR, CDR2 FQNEAQ (reference sequence). CDR3 length: 15 residues. This CDR3 reads CAITWAGTNGNTIYF. CDR3 DNA sequence: TGTGCCATTACCTGGGCAGGAACTAATGGAAACACCATATATTTT. The complete variable domain, with remaining parts taken from reference TRBV7-9 and TRBJ1-3, reads DTGVSQNPRHKITKRGQNVTFRCDPISEHNRLYWYRQTLGQGPEFLTYFQNEAQLEKSRLLSDRFSAERPKGSFSTLEIQRTEQGDSAMYLCAITWAGTNGNTIYFGEGSWLTVV.

The chain couples TRBV14 to TRBJ2-1; 12 bases match TRBD2. The CDR3 consists of 17 residues. CDR1 is SGHDN and CDR2 is FVKESK in the germline V gene. V lost 2 bases and J lost 1; bases outside the gene matches: 3. The CDR3 sequence: CASSQLAGGTSYNEQFF. In DNA, the CDR3 is TGTGCCAGCAGCCAACTAGCGGGGGGGACGTCCTACAATGAGCAGTTCTTC.

The chain has TRBV7-2 and TRBJ2-3, with 9 nucleotides matching TRBD2. CDR1 and CDR2 (germline): SGHTA, FQGNSA. Losses at the gene ends were 8 bases for V and 9 bases for J; bases not matched to a gene: 15. The CDR3 is 15 amino acids. The CDR3 nucleotides are TGTGCCAGCGGGCCTGGGACTAGCTTATCATCCACGCAGTATTTT. Its translation: CASGPGTSLSSTQYF.

The chain has TRBV11-2 and TRBJ2-1, with D possibly matching TRBD2 (5 bases). V lost 5 bases to trimming and J lost 7 bases, with 12 bases between them. Germline V gene lookup returns CDR1 SGHAT and CDR2 FQNNGV. This CDR3 region has 13 residues. The CDR3, as DNA: TGTGCCAGCAGCCCAACTTTAGCGAATGAGCAGTTCTTC. Residues: CASSPTLANEQFF.

The gene calls are TRBV15 and TRBJ2-7, with TRBD2 identical over 9 bases. The ends lost 0 bases at V and 4 bases at J; junction bases unmatched: 1. This CDR3 has 14 amino acids. Germline V gives CDR1 LNHNV, CDR2 YYDKDF (reference sequence). CDR3: CATSRDSGSYEQYF. CDR3 bases: TGTGCCACCAGCAGAGATAGCGGGAGTTACGAGCAGTACTTC. The variable domain in full, completed from reference TRBV15 and TRBJ2-7, reads DAMVIQNPRYQVTQFGKPVTLSCSQTLNHNVMYWYQQKSSQAPKLLFHYYDKDFNNEADTPDNFQSRRPNTSFCFLDIRSPGLGDTAMYLCATSRDSGSYEQYFGPGTRLTVT.

V usage is TRBV7-2 and J usage is TRBJ2-5; TRBD1 matches 7 bases. This CDR3 spans 14 amino acids. Germline values: CDR1 SGHTA, CDR2 FQGNSA. Trimming took 8 bases from V and 2 from J; bases not matched to a gene: 8. The chain's CDR3 is CASAGQAGQETQYF. CDR3 nucleotide sequence: TGTGCCAGCGCCGGACAGGCCGGGCAAGAGACCCAGTACTTC.

The CDR3 DNA reads TGTGCCTGGAGTTTGGGACTCAGCTCCTACGAGCAGTACTTC. Its protein is CAWSLGLSSYEQYF. The chain combines TRBV30 with TRBJ2-7; tentative D call: TRBD2 (6 bases). The length of the CDR3 is 14 residues. V was shortened by 2 bases and J by 0 bases, with 11 bases between the two germline ends. Germline lookup yields CDR1 GTSNPN and CDR2 SVGIG (reference sequence).

The chain uses TRBV4-1 and TRBJ2-7; TRBD2 agrees at 9 bases. Trimming at V came to 1 base and at J to 3 bases, leaving 4 bases not matched to a gene. This CDR3 has 15 amino acids. Germline V gives CDR1 MGHRA, CDR2 YSYEKL. CDR3 sequence reads: CASSQGGTSSYEQYF. CDR3 sequence (DNA): TGCGCCAGCAGCCAAGGTGGGACTAGCAGCTACGAGCAGTACTTC.

This clonotype was counted once. The V and J genes are TRBV2 and TRBJ2-7; no firm D call. Germline V gives CDR1 SNHLY, CDR2 FYNNEI. V dropped 7 bases and J dropped 12 bases, with 19 bases sitting between them. The CDR3 runs 12 residues. CDR3 coding DNA: TGTGCCAGCACGGGCTCCACTTTGTTGTTGTACTTC. Encoded protein: CASTGSTLLLYF.

The rearrangement joins TRBV7-9 to TRBJ2-5; TRBD2 matches at 11 bases. Trimming removed 3 bases from V and 5 bases from J; junction bases left unmatched: 5. Germline CDR1 reads SEHNR; CDR2 reads FQNEAQ (reference sequence). This CDR3 is 15 amino acids long. CDR3 sequence reads: CASSFILAGDETQYF. The DNA for the CDR3 is TGTGCCAGCAGCTTTATACTAGCGGGAGACGAGACCCAGTACTTC. The full variable domain, with the rest looked up from reference TRBV7-9 and TRBJ2-5, is DTGVSQNPRHKITKRGQNVTFRCDPISEHNRLYWYRQTLGQGPEFLTYFQNEAQLEKSRLLSDRFSAERPKGSFSTLEIQRTEQGDSAMYLCASSFILAGDETQYFGPGTRLLVL.

The chain uses TRBV5-4 and TRBJ1-6; D is unresolved. CDR1 SGHNT and CDR2 YYREEE come from the germline V gene (reference sequence). The CDR3 runs to 14 residues. V lost 9 bases, J lost 5 bases, and 15 bases lay in between. This CDR3 is CATRTVDHNSPLHF. The CDR3 DNA sequence: TGTGCCACACGGACCGTAGACCATAATTCACCCCTCCACTTT.